This T cell receptor beta chain was profiled in a study of blood T cell repertoires in COVID-19. Across the study: Donors in the United States, Italy and Spain gave samples during acute or convalescent COVID-19. From T cells, B-cell-depleted T cells, or PBMCs came the material, which was cDNA or gDNA.

Original processing notes: Amplification of reference gene primers was used by the study to estimate nucleated cell counts. The assay was immunoSEQ multiplex PCR, and TCRdb's table has in-frame clones only and misses some. The V and J calls and the clone size are those of that table, but D and trimming were determined from the DNA. This sample has roughly 77,000 clones, with roughly 78% found just once. V was clipped by 0 bases and J by 9 bases; unmatched bases: 7. The CDR3 extends over 16 amino acids. Germline V lookup: CDR1 LGHNA, CDR2 YSLEER. Specimen: peripheral blood. This TCR was recovered from a woman in her seventies with acute or convalescent COVID-19. The J gene is TRBJ2-1, the V gene TRBV4-3, with TRBD2 matching over 11 bases. The CDR3 DNA reads TGCGCCAGCAGCCAAGATCCCCTAGCGGGGGGTTCTGAGCAGTTCTTC. This gives the protein CASSQDPLAGGSEQFF.